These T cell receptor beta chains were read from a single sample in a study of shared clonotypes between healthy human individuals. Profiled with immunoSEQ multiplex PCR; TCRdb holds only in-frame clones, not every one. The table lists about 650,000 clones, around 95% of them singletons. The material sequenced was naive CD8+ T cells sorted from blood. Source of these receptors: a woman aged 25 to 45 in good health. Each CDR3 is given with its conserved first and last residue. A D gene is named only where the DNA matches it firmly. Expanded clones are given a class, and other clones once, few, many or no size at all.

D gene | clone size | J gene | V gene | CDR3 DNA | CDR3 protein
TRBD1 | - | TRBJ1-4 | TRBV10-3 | TGTGCCATCAAGGGACAGCGTAATGAAAAACTGTTTTTT | CAIKGQRNEKLFF
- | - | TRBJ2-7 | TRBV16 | TGTGCCAGCAGCCAATCGCTCCCGGTCTACGAGCAGTACTTC | CASSQSLPVYEQYF
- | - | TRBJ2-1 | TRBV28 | TGTGCCAGCAGGATTTCGGCATGGGGAATTCATGAGCAGTTCTTC | CASRISAWGIHEQFF
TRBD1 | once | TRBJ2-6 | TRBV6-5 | TGTGCCAGCAGTTACCGACAGGGTTACGGGGCCAACGTCCTGACTTTC | CASSYRQGYGANVLTF
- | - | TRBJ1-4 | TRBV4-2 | TGTGCCAGCAGCCCCTCGGGGGAAAAACTGTTTTTT | CASSPSGEKLFF
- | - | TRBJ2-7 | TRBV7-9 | TGTGCCAGCAGCACCCCAGAGCTTTACGAGCAGTACTTC | CASSTPELYEQYF
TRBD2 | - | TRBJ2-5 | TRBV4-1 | TGCGCCAGCAGCCAATTGGCCCTAGCGGGAGGAGAGACCCAGTACTTC | CASSQLALAGGETQYF
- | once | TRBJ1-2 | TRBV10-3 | TGTGCCATCAGTGAGTCGGGCAGGGAGGATGGCTACACCTTC | CAISESGREDGYTF
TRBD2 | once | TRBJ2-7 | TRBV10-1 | TGCGCCAGCAGTGAAAAAACTAGCGGGGTTTCCTCCTACGAGCAGTACTTC | CASSEKTSGVSSYEQYF
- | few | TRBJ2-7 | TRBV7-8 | TGTGCCAGCAGCTTATTTGGGACTTACTACGAGCAGTACTTC | CASSLFGTYYEQYF
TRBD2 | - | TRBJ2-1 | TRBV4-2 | TGTGCCAGCAGCCAAATAGCGGGAGGGCCCGATGAGCAGTTCTTC | CASSQIAGGPDEQFF
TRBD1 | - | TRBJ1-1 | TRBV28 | TGTGCCAGCAGTTCTCACAGGGGGCATACTGAAGCTTTCTTT | CASSSHRGHTEAFF
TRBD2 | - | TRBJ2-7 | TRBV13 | TGTGCCAGCAGCCCCGGGGGAGCGGGAAGGGTCGGCGAGCAGTACTTC | CASSPGGAGRVGEQYF
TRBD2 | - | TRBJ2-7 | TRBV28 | TGTGCCAGCAGTTCCCGACTAGCGGGGACATACGAGCAGTACTTC | CASSSRLAGTYEQYF
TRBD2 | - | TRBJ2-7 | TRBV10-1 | TGCGCCAGCAGTCACGGACTAGGCAACGAGCAGTACTTC | CASSHGLGNEQYF
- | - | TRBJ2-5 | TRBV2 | TGTGCCAGCTCGGAGGGGATGATAGCGGAGACCCAGTACTTC | CASSEGMIAETQYF
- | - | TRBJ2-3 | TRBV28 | TGTGCCAGCAGTTTGGGGGCAGTAAGGACAGATACGCAGTATTTT | CASSLGAVRTDTQYF
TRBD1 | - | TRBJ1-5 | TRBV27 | TGTGCCAGCAGTGCCGGGACAGGGGGGACTCAGCCCCAGCATTTT | CASSAGTGGTQPQHF
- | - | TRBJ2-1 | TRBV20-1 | TGCAGTGCTAGAGTAGATGAGCAGTTCTTC | CSARVDEQFF
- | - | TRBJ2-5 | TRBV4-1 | TGCGCCAGCAGCCAATTCGGTCACGGAGTCGAGACCCAGTACTTC | CASSQFGHGVETQYF
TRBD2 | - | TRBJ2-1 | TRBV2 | TGTGCCAGCAGTGGAGCGGGAAACTCCTACAATGAGCAGTTCTTC | CASSGAGNSYNEQFF
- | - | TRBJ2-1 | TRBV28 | TGTGCCAGCAGTTTAACCAGGAGTAAGCAGTTCTTC | CASSLTRSKQFF
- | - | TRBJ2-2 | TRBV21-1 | TGTGCCAGCAGCAAAGGAGGGGAACTGCGGTCCGGGGAGCTGTTTTTT | CASSKGGELRSGELFF
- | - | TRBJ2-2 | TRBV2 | TGTGCCAGCGAGCGGACCGGGGAGCTGTTTTTT | CASERTGELFF
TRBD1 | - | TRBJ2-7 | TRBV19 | TGTGCCAGTAGTATCAGGACAGGGGCCGGGACCAAGACCGAGCAGTACTTC | CASSIRTGAGTKTEQYF
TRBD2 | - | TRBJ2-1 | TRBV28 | TGTGCCAGCATGGCTAGCGGGAGTTTTGAGCAGTTCTTC | CASMASGSFEQFF
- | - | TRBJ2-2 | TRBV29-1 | TGCAGCGCAGTCCAGGCGGGGCCCGGGGAGCTGTTTTTT | CSAVQAGPGELFF
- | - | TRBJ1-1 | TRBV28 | TGTGCCAGCAGTTGGAGGGAGAGGGCTTTCTTT | CASSWRERAFF
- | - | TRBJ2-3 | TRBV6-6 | TGTGCCAGCAGCGACGGACAAGGCACAGATACGCAGTATTTT | CASSDGQGTDTQYF
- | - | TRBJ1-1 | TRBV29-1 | TGCAGCGTTCGGGGCTCCGGGACGGGAGTGGGGACTGAAGCTTTCTTT | CSVRGSGTGVGTEAFF
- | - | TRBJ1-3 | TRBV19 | TGTGCCAGCGAGCGCCGCTCTGGAAACACCATATATTTT | CASERRSGNTIYF
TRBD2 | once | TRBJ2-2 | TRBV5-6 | TGTGCCAGCAGCCTGGGACTAGCAGACTACACCGGGGAGCTGTTTTTT | CASSLGLADYTGELFF
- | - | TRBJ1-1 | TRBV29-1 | TGCAGCGACCTGACCGGCACTGAAGCTTTCTTT | CSDLTGTEAFF
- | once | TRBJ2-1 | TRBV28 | TGTGCCAGCAGTTCGGGGCTAGAAAGTTATGAGCAGTTCTTC | CASSSGLESYEQFF
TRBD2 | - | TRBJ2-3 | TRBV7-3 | TGTGCCAGCAGCTTAACAGGGGCGGGGGCAGATACGCAGTATTTT | CASSLTGAGADTQYF
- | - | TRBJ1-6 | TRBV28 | TGTGCCAGCCGGGGGAGTTCCTATAATTCACCCCTCCACTTT | CASRGSSYNSPLHF
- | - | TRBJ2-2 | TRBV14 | TGTGCCAGCGGTTCCTGGGGCACCGGGGAGCTGTTTTTT | CASGSWGTGELFF
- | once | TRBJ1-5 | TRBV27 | TGTGCCAGCAGTTTCAGAGCGGGCAATCAGCCCCAGCATTTT | CASSFRAGNQPQHF
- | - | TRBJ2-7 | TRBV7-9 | TGTGCCAGCAGCTTATCTACGAGGCTGGAGCAGTACTTC | CASSLSTRLEQYF
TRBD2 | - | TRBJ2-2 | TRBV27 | TGTGCCAGCAGTAGCAGGACTAGCGGGAGCGGCACCGGGGAGCTGTTTTTT | CASSSRTSGSGTGELFF
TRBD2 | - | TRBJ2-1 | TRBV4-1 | TGCGCCAGCAGCCTTGAGGCGGGAGATCGGGGCGAGCAGTTCTTC | CASSLEAGDRGEQFF
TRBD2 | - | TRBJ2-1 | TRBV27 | TGTGCCAGCGGATCGGGACTAGTATACAATGAGCAGTTCTTC | CASGSGLVYNEQFF
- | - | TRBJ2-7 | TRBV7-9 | TGTGCCAGCAGCTTAGGTTCGCAACTCTCCTACGAGCAGTACTTC | CASSLGSQLSYEQYF
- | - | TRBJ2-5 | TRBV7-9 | TGTGCCAGCAGCCGTAGCACCGGGACACTTCAAGAGACCCAGTACTTC | CASSRSTGTLQETQYF
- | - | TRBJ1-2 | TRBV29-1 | TGCAGCGTTGAAGAGGGTGGCTACACCTTC | CSVEEGGYTF
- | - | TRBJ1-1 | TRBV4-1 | TGCGCCAGCAGCCAGAGCCTCCTCATGAACACTGAAGCTTTCTTT | CASSQSLLMNTEAFF
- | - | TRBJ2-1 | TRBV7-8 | TGTGCCAGCAGATCCGGGATCACACCCAGCTCCTACAATGAGCAGTTCTTC | CASRSGITPSSYNEQFF
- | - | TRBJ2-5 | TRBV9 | TGTGCCAGCAGCGTAGGAGAGGGGAGTTGGGGCCAAGAGACCCAGTACTTC | CASSVGEGSWGQETQYF
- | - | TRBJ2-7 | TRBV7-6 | TGTGCCAGCAGCCCGATAGGGTACGAGCAGTACTTC | CASSPIGYEQYF
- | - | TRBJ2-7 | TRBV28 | TGTGCCACCAGGGACTCCGCCTACGAGCAGTACTTC | CATRDSAYEQYF
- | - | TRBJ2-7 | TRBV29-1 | TGCAGCGTTGAAGATCCCCATTCCTACGAGCAGTACTTC | CSVEDPHSYEQYF
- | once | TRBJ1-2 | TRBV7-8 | TGTGCCAGCAGCTTAGAAGCAGGGGTGATGAACTATGGCTACACCTTC | CASSLEAGVMNYGYTF
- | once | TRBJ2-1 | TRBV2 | TGTGCCAGCAGTGATTTTTTGTCGAGGTACAATGAGCAGTTCTTC | CASSDFLSRYNEQFF
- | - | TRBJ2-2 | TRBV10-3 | TGTGCCTCCGGGACGGCGAACACCGGGGAGCTGTTTTTT | CASGTANTGELFF
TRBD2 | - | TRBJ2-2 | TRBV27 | TGTGCCAGCAGTTTGTTAGCGGGAGCCGCCGGGGAGCTGTTTTTT | CASSLLAGAAGELFF
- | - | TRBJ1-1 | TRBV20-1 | TGCAGTGCTCCAAGGCAGGGCCAAGCTTTCTTT | CSAPRQGQAFF